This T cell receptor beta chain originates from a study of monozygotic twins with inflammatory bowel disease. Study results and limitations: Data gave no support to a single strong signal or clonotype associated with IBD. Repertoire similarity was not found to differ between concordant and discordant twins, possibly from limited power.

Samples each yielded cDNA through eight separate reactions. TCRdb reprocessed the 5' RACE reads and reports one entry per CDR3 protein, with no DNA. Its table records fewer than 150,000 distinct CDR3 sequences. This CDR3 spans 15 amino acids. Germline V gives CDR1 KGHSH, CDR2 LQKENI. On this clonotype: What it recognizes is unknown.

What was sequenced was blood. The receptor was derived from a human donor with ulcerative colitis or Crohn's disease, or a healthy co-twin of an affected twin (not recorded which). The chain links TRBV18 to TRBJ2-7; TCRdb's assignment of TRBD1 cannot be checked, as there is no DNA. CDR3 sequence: CASSPVLGVDYEQYF.